One and the same sample provided the 16 T cell receptor beta chains below, sequenced in a study of CD8 T cells in Susac syndrome. Reverse transcription used roughly 0.5 to 1 ug RNA and random hexamers. One entry per CDR3 protein results from TCRdb running MiXCR on the immunoSEQ multiplex PCR reads. The sample has 200,000 to 250,000 distinct CDR3 sequences; 95% are singletons. The sequencing sample was made of CD4+ T cells from PBMCs. These receptors originate from a human donor with multiple sclerosis.

V gene TRBV5-4 combines with J gene TRBJ1-5, with 7 nucleotides matching TRBD1. Trimming removed 4 bases from V and 6 bases from J; junction bases left unmatched: 4. This CDR3 has 13 residues. From germline, CDR1 is SGHNT and CDR2 YYREEE (reference sequence). The CDR3 DNA is TGTGCCAGCAGCCGACAGGGAACTCAGCCCCAGCATTTT. This gives the protein CASSRQGTQPQHF.

J is TRBJ2-1 and V is TRBV4-1; D is perhaps TRBD2 (6 bases). V was cut by 1 base and J by 9 bases, with 16 bases left in between. Germline CDR1 is MGHRA and CDR2 is YSYEKL. This CDR3 contains 15 residues. CDR3 protein: CASSQGGDPRTEQFF. The CDR3 DNA reads TGCGCCAGCAGCCAAGGGGGGGACCCCCGCACTGAGCAGTTCTTC.

Points on this clonotype: At one end, the junction sequence differs from germline, possibly due to a read error. This sequence joins TRBV14 and TRBJ1-2, with D maybe TRBD1 (5 bases). The CDR3 has 16 residues. Per germline, CDR1 SGHDN and CDR2 FVKESK. The CDR3 protein is CASSPRQPSLNHGYTF. CDR3 sequence (DNA): TGTGCCAGCAGCCCGAGACAGCCATCCCTTAACCATGGCTACACCTTC. Drawing the rest from reference TRBV14 and TRBJ1-2, the complete variable domain is EAGVTQFPSHSVIEKGQTVTLRCDPISGHDNLYWYRRVMGKEIKFLLHFVKESKQDESGMPNNRFLAERTGGTYSTLKVQPAELEDSGVYFCASSPRQPSLNHGYTFGSGTRLTVV.

The chain uses TRBV5-6 and TRBJ2-1, with D perhaps matching TRBD2 (6 bases). CDR1 and CDR2 from the germline V gene are SGHDT and YYEEEE. Trimming took 6 bases from V and 2 from J, leaving 15 bases between them. This CDR3 has 15 residues. This chain's CDR3 is CASTLGWGAYNEQFF. CDR3 in DNA: TGTGCCAGCACCCTCGGCTGGGGGGCCTACAATGAGCAGTTCTTC.

The V and J genes are TRBV28 and TRBJ2-1; 14 bases map to TRBD2. The length of the CDR3 is 15 residues. The V gene's germline CDR1 is MDHEN and CDR2 SYDVKM. V lost 5 bases, J lost 8 bases, and 5 bases stayed unmatched. CDR3 amino acids: CASSPRLAGGHEQFF. DNA of the CDR3: TGTGCCAGCAGTCCCAGACTAGCGGGAGGGCATGAGCAGTTCTTC.

The V call is TRBV6-1, the J call TRBJ1-5, with 7 bases identical to TRBD1. CDR1 is MNHNS, CDR2 SASEGT, per germline. This CDR3 has 13 residues. J gave up 7 bases and V 5 bases, and 5 bases lay outside the gene matches. The CDR3 DNA reads as TGTGCCAGCAGTTCAGGGGGGAAGCAGCCCCAGCATTTT. Protein sequence: CASSSGGKQPQHF.

The CDR3: CAWSLQGGETQYF. The CDR3 region has the DNA TGTGCCTGGAGTCTCCAGGGGGGAGAGACCCAGTACTTC. The J gene is TRBJ2-5, the V gene TRBV30; a possible D gene is TRBD1 (7 bases). This CDR3 has 13 amino acids. V was clipped by 2 bases and J by 4 bases, with 11 bases between them. Looked up from germline, CDR1 is GTSNPN and CDR2 is SVGIG (reference sequence).

The rearrangement uses TRBV29-1 and TRBJ2-7; 7 bases align to TRBD1. CDR3 length: 12 amino acids. The V segment lost 7 bases and the J segment 4 bases; nucleotides outside the gene matches: 7. From germline, CDR1 is SQVTM and CDR2 ANQGSEA. For the CDR3, the DNA is TGCAGCGCTCGACAGGGAATTTACGAGCAGTACTTC. It codes for CSARQGIYEQYF.

The gene calls are TRBV5-4 and TRBJ2-2; D is possibly TRBD1 (5 bases). Deletions cut 4 bases from V and 6 bases from J, with 10 bases between. The CDR3 is 13 residues long. Germline V gene lookup returns CDR1 SGHNT and CDR2 YYREEE (reference sequence). The CDR3 loop is CASSLRVPGELFF. The CDR3 nucleotides read TGTGCCAGCAGCCTCAGGGTCCCCGGGGAGCTGTTTTTT.

This chain uses TRBV4-1 with TRBJ2-7; 7 bases align to TRBD1. Germline values: CDR1 MGHRA, CDR2 YSYEKL. The CDR3 is 14 amino acids. V shed 3 bases and J 1 base; nucleotides not matched to a gene: 3. CDR3 in amino acids: CASSQPGQSYEQYF. The CDR3 nucleotides are TGCGCCAGCAGCCAGCCGGGACAGTCCTACGAGCAGTACTTC.

The chain carries TRBV29-1 and TRBJ1-2; unclear D gene. Between the trimmed V and J ends, which lost 1 base and 8 bases, there was a span of 8 bases. The CDR3 has 11 residues. The germline V gene encodes CDR1 SQVTM and CDR2 ANQGSEA. CDR3 amino acids: CSVEALGGYTF. CDR3 coding DNA: TGCAGCGTTGAAGCCTTGGGAGGCTACACCTTC.

The chain links TRBV20-1 to TRBJ2-7; 9 bases are shared with TRBD2. The J segment lost 6 bases and the V segment lost 4 bases, leaving 7 bases of the junction unmatched. This CDR3 contains 13 residues. The germline gives CDR1 DFQATT, CDR2 SNEGSKA (reference sequence). Here the CDR3 reads CSAKVLAGIEQYF. For the CDR3, the DNA is TGCAGTGCTAAGGTTCTAGCGGGAATCGAGCAGTACTTC.

This chain links TRBV29-1 with TRBJ2-1; 14 bases fit TRBD2. Per germline, CDR1 SQVTM and CDR2 ANQGSEA. J lost 8 bases, V lost 4 bases, and 4 bases had no gene match. This CDR3 is 14 amino acids long. The CDR3 sequence is CSVGGTSGRYEQFF. The CDR3 bases are TGCAGCGTTGGCGGGACTAGCGGGAGATATGAGCAGTTCTTC.

The chain couples TRBV6-5 to TRBJ1-1, with D hard to call. Trimming stripped 6 bases from V and 1 base from J, with 12 bases between. Germline V gene data show CDR1 as MNHEY and CDR2 as SVGAGI. The length of the CDR3 is 14 residues. CDR3: CASRIRTENTEAFF. In DNA form, the CDR3 reads TGTGCCAGCAGGATTAGGACGGAGAACACTGAAGCTTTCTTT.

The chain employs TRBV7-9 and TRBJ2-7; TRBD2 aligns across 12 bases. Germline V gene lookup returns CDR1 SEHNR and CDR2 FQNEAQ (reference sequence). V shed 6 bases, J shed 4 bases, and the junction held 7 bases outside the gene matches. There are 15 residues in the CDR3. CDR3 region: CASSFLAGGPYEQYF. DNA for the CDR3: TGTGCCAGCAGTTTCCTAGCGGGAGGGCCTTACGAGCAGTACTTC. Filled out from reference TRBV7-9 and TRBJ2-7, the complete variable domain reads DTGVSQNPRHKITKRGQNVTFRCDPISEHNRLYWYRQTLGQGPEFLTYFQNEAQLEKSRLLSDRFSAERPKGSFSTLEIQRTEQGDSAMYLCASSFLAGGPYEQYFGPGTRLTVT.

The chain carries TRBV29-1 and TRBJ2-1; TRBD2 matches at 8 bases. This CDR3 contains 14 residues. V lost 6 bases to trimming and J lost 3 bases; unmatched junction nucleotides: 7. Germline lookup yields CDR1 SQVTM and CDR2 ANQGSEA. CDR3 residues: CSVNSGNRYNEQFF. CDR3 nucleotides: TGCAGCGTAAATAGCGGGAACCGCTACAATGAGCAGTTCTTC.